The clone carrying this T cell receptor beta chain was picked up a small number of times. The antigen remains undetermined. This table comes from immunoSEQ multiplex PCR, and its TCRdb copy is limited to in-frame clones, with some not included. The sample contains approximately 150,000 clones, around 93% of which appear only once. The CDR3 is made up of 16 amino acids. Germline-derived CDR1 and CDR2 are LGHDT and YNNKEL (reference sequence). Trimming left V 1 base short and J 6 bases short, with 13 bases between. These data come from a study of T cell responses to AZD1222 COVID-19 vaccine. Overall study context: Pooling was applied to second doses at about 4 or about 12 weeks.

Study-level findings and limits: Nearly half of the spike-specific TCRs reportedly recognize variant regions that carry no mutations. Increases in Spike-specific TCR breadth and depth were seen after two AZD1222 doses.

The specimen was peripheral blood, collected on day 0 of AZD1222 vaccination. The J gene is TRBJ1-6, the V gene TRBV3-1 (or the pseudogene TRBV3-2); possibly TRBD1 for D (6 bases). This receptor was taken from an adult in good health. The DNA of the CDR3 is TGTGCCAGCAGCCAAGTAGGGGGTATCGGTAATTCACCCCTCCACTTT. This translates into CASSQVGGIGNSPLHF.